Sequencing of this T cell receptor beta chain was carried out in a study of blood T cell repertoires in COVID-19. At the level of the study: Donors in the United States, Italy and Spain gave samples during acute or convalescent COVID-19.

The assay was immunoSEQ multiplex PCR, and TCRdb's table has in-frame clones only and misses some. In the table there are approximately 100,000 clones, less than 85% of which are singletons. This CDR3 spans 16 amino acids. The source is a man in his 70s with active or convalescent COVID-19. The sample was peripheral blood. The chain joins TRBV12-2 to TRBJ2-1; TRBD2, the D gene given by the table, was not confirmed from the DNA. TRBV12-2 is an annotated pseudogene. CDR3 in amino acids: CASRSLLAGHYNEQFF. Here the CDR3 DNA reads TGTGCAAGTCGCTCCCTGCTAGCGGGCCACTACAATGAGCAGTTCTTC.